This T cell receptor (beta chain) stems from a study of identical twins. This clonotype was seen more than once but under ten times. This CDR3 is 13 amino acids long. V was clipped by 6 bases and J by 12 bases, with 18 bases between them. TCRdb re-analysed the 5' RACE reads in MiXCR, keeping a single row per CDR3 protein. In the table there are hundreds of thousands of distinct CDR3 sequences, 20% to 25% of which are singletons. This same sample was also taken into another study, of T cells expressing NK-cell markers.

Sequenced input: PBMCs. V gene TRBV12-3 or TRBV12-4 combines with J gene TRBJ2-4, with D possibly being TRBD1 or TRBD2 (5 bases each). This clonotype originated in a woman aged 18-29 years in good health. CDR3 in amino acids: CASRGDGGGAQYF. CDR3 nucleotides: TGTGCCAGCAGGGGGGACGGCGGAGGAGCTCAGTACTTC.